This is a list of T cell receptor beta chains from one sample in a study of CD8 T cells in Susac syndrome. TCRdb reprocessed the immunoSEQ multiplex PCR reads via MiXCR and lists one record per CDR3 protein. In the table there are more than 200,000 distinct CDR3 sequences, about 93% of which are singletons. The sequenced sample consisted of CD8+ T cells from PBMCs. The receptors were gathered from a human donor with multiple sclerosis. Both conserved end residues are part of each CDR3. Fields, in order: D gene, J gene, V gene, CDR3 length, clone size, CDR3 DNA, CDR3 protein. A D gene is named only where the DNA matches it firmly. The size field is filled for only some rows; it gives once, few, many or a size class.

D: -; J: TRBJ2-5; V: TRBV18; length: 16; size: -; DNA: TGTGCCAGCTCACCATCGGACAGGAGGGGACAAGAGACCCAGTACTTC; CDR3: CASSPSDRRGQETQYF
D: TRBD2; J: TRBJ2-3; V: TRBV6-5; length: 15; size: -; DNA: TGTGCCACCCGTCCATGGGGGGGAAGCACAGATACGCAGTATTTT; CDR3: CATRPWGGSTDTQYF
D: -; J: TRBJ2-7; V: TRBV5-4; length: 16; size: -; DNA: TGTGCCAGCAGCTTGACGGGCAGGGGCTTGTCTTCCGAGCAGTACTTC; CDR3: CASSLTGRGLSSEQYF
D: TRBD2; J: TRBJ2-3; V: TRBV7-2; length: 15; size: -; DNA: TGTGCCAGCAGCTTAGTTAGCGGGGGGGGAGAGGCGCAGTATTTT; CDR3: CASSLVSGGGEAQYF
D: -; J: TRBJ2-7; V: TRBV15; length: 15; size: -; DNA: TGTGCCACCAGCAGAGATTGGTCCAACGGCTACGAGCAGTACTTC; CDR3: CATSRDWSNGYEQYF
D: -; J: TRBJ1-1; V: TRBV19; length: 14; size: -; DNA: TGTGCCAGTACTCCCAGAGGGGGAGAGACTGAAGCTTTCTTT; CDR3: CASTPRGGETEAFF
D: -; J: TRBJ2-1; V: TRBV5-1; length: 13; size: -; DNA: TGCGCCAGCAGCTTTCGTCCCAGTGATGAGCAGTTCTTC; CDR3: CASSFRPSDEQFF
D: -; J: TRBJ2-3; V: TRBV7-8; length: 16; size: -; DNA: TGTGCCAGCAGCTTGAAGAGGCTAGGGATCACAGATACGCAGTATTTT; CDR3: CASSLKRLGITDTQYF
D: TRBD1; J: TRBJ1-1; V: TRBV27; length: 12; size: -; DNA: TGTGCCAGCGGGTCAGGGGGCGCCGAAGCTTTCTTT; CDR3: CASGSGGAEAFF
D: -; J: TRBJ2-5; V: TRBV15; length: 13; size: -; DNA: TGTGCCACCAGCAGATATCGGGAAGAGACCCAGTACTTC; CDR3: CATSRYREETQYF
D: -; J: TRBJ2-7; V: TRBV6-2/TRBV6-3; length: 12; size: -; DNA: TGTGCCAGCAGTTACACAGTCTACGAGCAGTACTTC; CDR3: CASSYTVYEQYF
D: TRBD1; J: TRBJ1-1; V: TRBV4-3; length: 16; size: -; DNA: TGCGCCAGCAGCCAAGACAGGGGGAGGGAGGGCGCTGAAGCTTTCTTT; CDR3: CASSQDRGREGAEAFF
D: TRBD2; J: TRBJ2-1; V: TRBV4-3; length: 15; size: -; DNA: TGCGCCAGCAGCCAAATGCGGGAGGGCCACAATGAGCAGTTCTTC; CDR3: CASSQMREGHNEQFF
D: TRBD2; J: TRBJ2-5; V: TRBV12-3/TRBV12-4; length: 20; size: -; DNA: TGTGCCAGCACCCGACAGACAATCCTAGCGGGGGGCCCTGTAATGGAGGCCCAGTACTTC; CDR3: CASTRQTILAGGPVMEAQYF
D: TRBD1; J: TRBJ2-2; V: TRBV10-2; length: 16; size: -; DNA: TGCGCCAGCAGTGAGAAGGGGGCCCTGAACACCGGGGAGCTGTTTTTT; CDR3: CASSEKGALNTGELFF
D: -; J: TRBJ2-1; V: TRBV12-3/TRBV12-4; length: 15; size: -; DNA: TGTGCCAGCAGTGTCTACTCGGGAACCTACAATGAGCAGTTCTTC; CDR3: CASSVYSGTYNEQFF
D: -; J: TRBJ1-1; V: TRBV6-5; length: 16; size: -; DNA: TGTGCCAGCAGTTACTCGGGGGTGGGCCTGAACACTGAAGCTTTCTTT; CDR3: CASSYSGVGLNTEAFF
D: -; J: TRBJ1-2; V: TRBV19; length: 13; size: -; DNA: TGTGCCAGTAGTCCATCAGGGGACTATGGCTACACCTTC; CDR3: CASSPSGDYGYTF
D: TRBD2; J: TRBJ2-2; V: TRBV7-9; length: 17; size: -; DNA: TGTGCCAGCAGCTTACTCTCAGCGGGAGAAGACACCGGGGAGCTGTTTTTT; CDR3: CASSLLSAGEDTGELFF
D: TRBD1; J: TRBJ1-2; V: TRBV4-1; length: 14; size: -; DNA: TGCGCCAGCAGCCCCGGACAGGGGGCTGATGGCTACACCTTC; CDR3: CASSPGQGADGYTF
D: -; J: TRBJ2-7; V: TRBV7-6; length: 15; size: -; DNA: TGTGCCAGCAGCTTAGCGTTTGGAAATTATTACGAGCAGTACTTC; CDR3: CASSLAFGNYYEQYF
D: -; J: TRBJ1-4; V: TRBV19; length: 15; size: -; DNA: TGTGCCAGTAGTTATTATGGACAGAGTAATGAAAAACTGTTTTTT; CDR3: CASSYYGQSNEKLFF
D: -; J: TRBJ1-5; V: TRBV7-8; length: 18; size: -; DNA: TGTGCCAGCAGCTTAGATTGGAGGGAGGGAGGCCTCTATCAGCCCCAGCATTTT; CDR3: CASSLDWREGGLYQPQHF
D: -; J: TRBJ2-7; V: TRBV5-4; length: 15; size: once; DNA: TGTGCCAGCAGCTTGGAGGCGGGGTACTCCTACGAGCAGTACTTC; CDR3: CASSLEAGYSYEQYF
D: -; J: TRBJ2-7; V: TRBV4-1; length: 14; size: -; DNA: TGCGCCAGCAGCCAAGCGGGCGGGCTCGCCGAGCAGTACTTC; CDR3: CASSQAGGLAEQYF
D: TRBD2; J: TRBJ2-3; V: TRBV6-5; length: 12; size: -; DNA: TGTGCCAGCGGGGCGGGAGGGGATACGCAGTATTTT; CDR3: CASGAGGDTQYF
D: TRBD2; J: TRBJ2-5; V: TRBV7-8; length: 18; size: -; DNA: TGTGCCAGCAGCTCAACCGGGACTAGCGGGAGGGCCAAAGAGACCCAGTACTTC; CDR3: CASSSTGTSGRAKETQYF
D: TRBD1; J: TRBJ2-5; V: TRBV9; length: 16; size: -; DNA: TGTGCCAGCAGCGTAGAGGGGGCAGGGTTAAGGGAGACCCAGTACTTC; CDR3: CASSVEGAGLRETQYF
D: TRBD1; J: TRBJ2-7; V: TRBV27; length: 15; size: -; DNA: TGTGCCAGCAGTTTATCCGGGACAGCCTCCTACGAGCAGTACTTC; CDR3: CASSLSGTASYEQYF
D: -; J: TRBJ2-5; V: TRBV15; length: 15; size: -; DNA: TGTGCCACCAGCAGTTTGAGGGGGGAATTGGAGACCCAGTACTTC; CDR3: CATSSLRGELETQYF